The 30 T cell receptor beta chains presented below share a single source sample, sequenced in a study of technical replicates of blood from several donors. Here immunoSEQ multiplex PCR was the method, and the copy in TCRdb shows in-frame clones only, minus some. The sample carries 75,000 to 90,000 clones, 90% to 95% recorded once. The sample comprised T cells isolated from PBMCs. All receptors come from a human donor in good health.

The CDR3 nucleotides read TGTGCCAGCAGCTTGACAGAAAACTATGGCTACACCTTC. This sequence encodes CASSLTENYGYTF. The genes are TRBV5-6 and TRBJ1-2; D is undetermined. The CDR3 runs to 13 residues. V gave up 1 base and J gave up 2 bases, with 6 bases separating them. Per germline, CDR1 SGHDT and CDR2 YYEEEE.

With respect to this clone: A read error may produce the germline difference seen at one junction end. The chain uses TRBV7-7 and TRBJ2-1, with no clear D. Germline CDR1 is SSHAT and CDR2 is FNYEAQ (reference sequence). The CDR3 is 14 amino acids. The CDR3 sequence is CASSLGYSNNEQFF. CDR3 nucleotides: TGTGCCAGCAGCTTAGGCTACTCCAACAATGAGCAGTTCTTC. Drawing the rest from reference TRBV7-7 and TRBJ2-1, the complete variable domain is GAGVSQSPRYKVTKRGQDVTLRCDPISSHATLYWYQQALGQGPEFLTYFNYEAQPDKSGLPSDRFSAERPEGSISTLTIQRTEQRDSAMYRCASSLGYSNNEQFFGPGTRLTVL.

V gene TRBV19 combines with J gene TRBJ2-2; possible D gene TRBD2, 6 bases. Germline CDR1 is LNHDA and CDR2 is SQIVND (reference sequence). The CDR3 consists of 13 residues. Between the trimmed V and J ends, which lost 5 bases and 6 bases, there was a span of 10 bases. CDR3 bases: TGTGCCAGTAGTCCGGGGGTTGCCGGGGAGCTGTTTTTT. Translating it yields CASSPGVAGELFF.

The chain combines TRBV5-1 with TRBJ1-3; 9 nucleotides align to TRBD1. The CDR3 covers 16 residues. The J segment lost 3 bases and the V segment lost 3 bases, leaving 7 bases of the junction unmatched. The V gene's germline CDR1 is SGHRS and CDR2 YFSETQ. The CDR3 is CASSSPGTGIGNTIYF. For the CDR3, the DNA is TGCGCCAGCAGCTCTCCCGGGACAGGGATTGGAAACACCATATATTTT.

The chain uses TRBV10-2 and TRBJ1-5; TRBD1 matches at 9 bases. With 6 bases clipped from V and 6 bases from J, the junction kept 6 bases outside the gene matches. Germline V gene data show CDR1 as WSHSY and CDR2 as SAAADI. The CDR3 runs 14 residues. CDR3 DNA: TGCGCCAGCAGCGAAACAGGGGGCGGTCAGCCCCAGCATTTT. Translated, it gives CASSETGGGQPQHF.

The chain is built from TRBV7-8 and TRBJ1-1; 9 positions match TRBD1. Germline lookup yields CDR1 SGHVS and CDR2 FQNEAQ. The CDR3 loop spans 14 amino acids. Trimming removed 4 bases from V and 6 bases from J; junction bases left unmatched: 6. The CDR3 here is CASSSGTGWSEAFF. Here the CDR3 DNA reads TGTGCCAGCAGCTCCGGGACAGGGTGGTCTGAAGCTTTCTTT.

The chain uses TRBV2 and TRBJ1-3; D gene uncertain. V was trimmed by 0 bases and J by 0 bases, leaving 9 bases between them. The CDR3 length is 16 residues. Germline values: CDR1 SNHLY, CDR2 FYNNEI. CDR3 in DNA: TGTGCCAGCAGTGAAGCACCGGTACCCTCTGGAAACACCATATATTTT. Residues: CASSEAPVPSGNTIYF.

Only one count was recorded for this clone. The rearrangement uses TRBV29-1 and TRBJ2-1; D is undetermined. Per the germline V gene, CDR1 is SQVTM and CDR2 is ANQGSEA. Trimming shortened V by 7 bases and J by 7 bases, and 17 bases separated the two germline ends. The CDR3 runs 13 residues. CDR3 nucleotides: TGCAGCGCAGAGGCTGTGCTGGGTAATGAGCAGTTCTTC. Translation: CSAEAVLGNEQFF.

The chain is built from TRBV5-4 and TRBJ2-5; 11 bases fit TRBD1. The CDR3 covers 15 residues. J gave up 4 bases and V 3 bases, and 5 bases lay outside the gene matches. The germline V gene encodes CDR1 SGHNT and CDR2 YYREEE (reference sequence). In nucleotides, the CDR3 is TGTGCCAGCAGCTCAAGGACAGGGGGCGCAGAGACCCAGTACTTC. Translating it yields CASSSRTGGAETQYF.

The rearrangement uses TRBV7-9 and TRBJ2-7; maybe TRBD2 (6 bases). V shed 2 bases and J shed 7 bases, with 9 bases lying between them. Per the germline V gene, CDR1 is SEHNR and CDR2 is FQNEAQ (reference sequence). This CDR3 is 12 amino acids long. CDR3 bases: TGTGCCAGCAGCTTAACGGCGGGGGAGCAGTACTTC. Residues: CASSLTAGEQYF.

This chain connects TRBV9 to TRBJ1-5, with 7 bases lining up with TRBD1. Germline V gene data show CDR1 as SGDLS and CDR2 as YYNGEE. V lost 3 bases, J lost 5 bases, and 11 bases stayed unmatched. CDR3 length: 16 residues. Here the CDR3 reads CASSADAGTVDQPQHF. CDR3 coding DNA: TGTGCCAGCAGCGCAGACGCCGGGACAGTTGATCAGCCCCAGCATTTT. The variable domain in full, completed from reference TRBV9 and TRBJ1-5, reads DSGVTQTPKHLITATGQRVTLRCSPRSGDLSVYWYQQSLDQGLQFLIQYYNGEERAKGNILERFSAQQFPDLHSELNLSSLELGDSALYFCASSADAGTVDQPQHFGDGTRLSIL.

The chain employs TRBV7-9 and TRBJ1-2; D is uncertain. This CDR3 comprises 10 residues. The V end was cut by 1 base, the J end by 8 bases, with 2 bases between. Germline CDR1 and CDR2: SEHNR and FQNEAQ (reference sequence). This CDR3 is CASSLVGYTF. CDR3 bases: TGTGCCAGCAGCTTAGTAGGCTACACCTTC.

The chain is built from TRBV5-5 and TRBJ1-2, with D possibly TRBD1 on 5 matching bases. Germline V CDR1 and CDR2: SGHKS, YYEKEE (reference sequence). V was clipped by 3 bases and J by 7 bases, with 10 bases between them. CDR3 size: 12 residues. The CDR3 region is CASSSQGRGYTF. CDR3 coding DNA: TGTGCCAGCAGCTCGCAGGGCCGTGGCTACACCTTC.

The chain employs TRBV7-9 and TRBJ2-7; D might be TRBD1 (5 bases). The CDR3 contains 13 residues. Germline assignment: CDR1 SEHNR and CDR2 FQNEAQ (reference sequence). Trimming took 4 bases from V and 2 from J, leaving 9 bases between them. The CDR3 region is CASSSGFPYEQYF. CDR3 coding DNA: TGTGCCAGCAGCTCAGGGTTCCCCTACGAGCAGTACTTC.

This chain links TRBV27 with TRBJ1-1; 9 nucleotides align to TRBD1. Germline lookup yields CDR1 MNHEY and CDR2 SMNVEV (reference sequence). J was trimmed by 3 bases and V by 7 bases; bases with no gene match: 9. The CDR3 totals 15 residues. In DNA form, the CDR3 reads TGTGCCAGCACCTTGGGACAGGGTCCATACACTGAAGCTTTCTTT. This encodes CASTLGQGPYTEAFF.

The chain links TRBV30 to TRBJ2-7; 7 bases map to TRBD1. Germline loops: CDR1 GTSNPN, CDR2 SVGIG (reference sequence). V lost 5 bases, J lost 0 bases, and 1 base stayed unmatched. CDR3 length: 12 residues. CDR3 in amino acids: CAWGDSSYEQYF. The DNA for the CDR3 is TGTGCCTGGGGGGACAGCTCCTACGAGCAGTACTTC.

V is TRBV12-2 and J is TRBJ2-1; the table's D call, TRBD2, was not checked against the DNA. TRBV12-2 is a pseudogene. The CDR3 is made up of 13 amino acids. The CDR3 nucleotides read TGTGCAAGTCGCAGAGCGGGAGTGGATGAGCAGTTCTTC. This encodes CASRRAGVDEQFF.

V gene TRBV7-8 combines with J gene TRBJ2-7; 14 bases agree with TRBD2. This CDR3 region has 16 residues. Germline CDR1 reads SGHVS; CDR2 reads FQNEAQ. The trim removed 4 bases at V and 0 bases at J, leaving 2 bases unmatched. In DNA form, the CDR3 reads TGTGCCAGCAGCTCGGGACTAGCGGGAGCCTCCTACGAGCAGTACTTC. It codes for CASSSGLAGASYEQYF.

The chain recombines TRBV21-1 with TRBJ2-1; the D segment call TRBD1 is taken from the table without a DNA check. TRBV21-1 is a known pseudogene. There are 13 residues in the CDR3. The CDR3 DNA is TGTGCCAGTCAGGACAGGGGACTCAATGAGCAGTTCTTC. Amino acid sequence: CASQDRGLNEQFF.

This clone was seen a single time. The rearrangement joins TRBV27 to TRBJ1-2; D call uncertain. CDR3 size: 13 residues. CDR1 and CDR2 from the germline V gene are MNHEY and SMNVEV (reference sequence). Trimming stripped 8 bases from V and 5 bases from J, with 15 bases between. The CDR3 sequence: CASSQATGYGYTF. CDR3 in DNA: TGTGCCAGCTCCCAGGCCACGGGGTATGGCTACACCTTC.

The rearrangement joins TRBV4-1 to TRBJ1-5; D is ambiguous. Between the trimmed V and J ends, which lost 1 base and 2 bases, there was a span of 6 bases. The CDR3 contains 14 residues. The V gene's germline CDR1 is MGHRA and CDR2 YSYEKL. CDR3 sequence (DNA): TGCGCCAGCAGCCAAGGGCAGGGCAATCAGCCCCAGCATTTT. Encoded protein: CASSQGQGNQPQHF.

The chain links TRBV10-3 to TRBJ2-3; TRBD2 aligns across 7 bases. CDR1 and CDR2 from the germline V gene are ENHRY and SYGVKD. V lost 8 bases and J lost 4; bases outside the gene matches: 0. There are 11 residues in the CDR3. The CDR3 DNA reads as TGTGCCATCGGGGGGGCAGATACGCAGTATTTT. This codes for CAIGGADTQYF.

The chain is built from TRBV29-1 and TRBJ2-1, with 9 bases matching TRBD2. CDR3 size: 14 residues. Per germline, CDR1 SQVTM and CDR2 ANQGSEA. V shed 0 bases and J 10 bases; nucleotides not matched to a gene: 7. The CDR3 coding sequence is TGCAGCGTTGAAGAGGAGGCTAGCGGGATCGAGCAGTTCTTC. This codes for CSVEEEASGIEQFF.

This clone was found once. V usage is TRBV5-1 and J usage is TRBJ2-7; 7 bases are a match to TRBD2. V shed 4 bases, J shed 5 bases, and the junction held 9 bases outside the gene matches. Germline CDR1 is SGHRS and CDR2 is YFSETQ. The CDR3 contains 14 residues. CDR3: CASSLGRPNHEQYF. In DNA form, the CDR3 reads TGCGCCAGCAGCCTCGGGAGGCCCAACCACGAGCAGTACTTC.

Only one count was recorded for this clone. The V call is TRBV5-1, the J call TRBJ2-7; TRBD1 matches at 7 bases. In germline, CDR1 is SGHRS, CDR2 YFSETQ. The CDR3 length is 15 residues. Trimming took 0 bases from V and 7 from J; bases not matched to a gene: 10. For the CDR3, the DNA is TGCGCCAGCAGCTTGGTTACCGGGACAGTTGAGGAGCAGTACTTC. This encodes CASSLVTGTVEEQYF.

The chain has TRBV7-2 and TRBJ2-7; D possibly corresponds to TRBD1 (6 bases). In germline, CDR1 is SGHTA, CDR2 FQGNSA. Trimming pared 5 bases from V and 3 bases from J, leaving 17 bases between. The CDR3 totals 15 residues. As DNA, the CDR3 is TGTGCCAGCAGCCTTATGGCAACACAGGGCTACGAGCAGTACTTC. This gives the protein CASSLMATQGYEQYF. The variable domain in full, completed from reference TRBV7-2 and TRBJ2-7, reads GAGVSQSPSNKVTEKGKDVELRCDPISGHTALYWYRQSLGQGLEFLIYFQGNSAPDKSGLPSDRFSAERTGGSVSTLTIQRTQQEDSAVYLCASSLMATQGYEQYFGPGTRLTVT.

Only a few counts were recorded for this clone. The chain has TRBV19 and TRBJ1-5, with D unresolved. Trimming took 7 bases from V and 2 from J, leaving 15 bases between them. In germline, CDR1 is LNHDA, CDR2 SQIVND (reference sequence). CDR3 length equals 15 residues. CDR3 loop: CASTVRGEGNQPQHF. The CDR3 nucleotides are TGTGCCAGTACTGTCCGGGGTGAAGGCAATCAGCCCCAGCATTTT.

The J gene is TRBJ1-4, the V gene TRBV7-9; no firm D call. The V end was cut by 7 bases, the J end by 8 bases, with 20 bases between. The CDR3 covers 15 residues. Germline CDR1 and CDR2: SEHNR and FQNEAQ (reference sequence). Here the CDR3 reads CASTPREQALEKLFF. The CDR3 nucleotides read TGTGCCAGCACCCCTAGGGAGCAGGCTCTAGAAAAACTGTTTTTT.

This chain links TRBV19 with TRBJ1-1; a weak D match, TRBD1 (6 bases). Trimming took 7 bases from V and 3 from J, leaving 21 bases between them. Looked up from germline, CDR1 is LNHDA and CDR2 is SQIVND (reference sequence). The CDR3 has 16 amino acids. The CDR3 here is CASTPLGGAGDTEAFF. For the CDR3, the DNA is TGTGCCAGTACCCCTCTCGGGGGGGCAGGGGACACTGAAGCTTTCTTT.

The gene calls are TRBV30 and TRBJ1-2; the D gene is possibly TRBD1 (5 bases). Germline V lookup: CDR1 GTSNPN, CDR2 SVGIG (reference sequence). The CDR3 is made up of 11 amino acids. The CDR3 here is CAREWGRGYTF. CDR3 in DNA: TGTGCTCGTGAGTGGGGCCGCGGCTACACCTTC. The entire variable domain, with the rest obtained from reference TRBV30 and TRBJ1-2, is as follows: SQTIHQWPATLVQPVGSPLSLECTVEGTSNPNLYWYRQAAGRGLQLLFYSVGIGQISSEVPQNLSASRPQDRQFILSSKKLLLSDSGFYLCAREWGRGYTFGSGTRLTVV.